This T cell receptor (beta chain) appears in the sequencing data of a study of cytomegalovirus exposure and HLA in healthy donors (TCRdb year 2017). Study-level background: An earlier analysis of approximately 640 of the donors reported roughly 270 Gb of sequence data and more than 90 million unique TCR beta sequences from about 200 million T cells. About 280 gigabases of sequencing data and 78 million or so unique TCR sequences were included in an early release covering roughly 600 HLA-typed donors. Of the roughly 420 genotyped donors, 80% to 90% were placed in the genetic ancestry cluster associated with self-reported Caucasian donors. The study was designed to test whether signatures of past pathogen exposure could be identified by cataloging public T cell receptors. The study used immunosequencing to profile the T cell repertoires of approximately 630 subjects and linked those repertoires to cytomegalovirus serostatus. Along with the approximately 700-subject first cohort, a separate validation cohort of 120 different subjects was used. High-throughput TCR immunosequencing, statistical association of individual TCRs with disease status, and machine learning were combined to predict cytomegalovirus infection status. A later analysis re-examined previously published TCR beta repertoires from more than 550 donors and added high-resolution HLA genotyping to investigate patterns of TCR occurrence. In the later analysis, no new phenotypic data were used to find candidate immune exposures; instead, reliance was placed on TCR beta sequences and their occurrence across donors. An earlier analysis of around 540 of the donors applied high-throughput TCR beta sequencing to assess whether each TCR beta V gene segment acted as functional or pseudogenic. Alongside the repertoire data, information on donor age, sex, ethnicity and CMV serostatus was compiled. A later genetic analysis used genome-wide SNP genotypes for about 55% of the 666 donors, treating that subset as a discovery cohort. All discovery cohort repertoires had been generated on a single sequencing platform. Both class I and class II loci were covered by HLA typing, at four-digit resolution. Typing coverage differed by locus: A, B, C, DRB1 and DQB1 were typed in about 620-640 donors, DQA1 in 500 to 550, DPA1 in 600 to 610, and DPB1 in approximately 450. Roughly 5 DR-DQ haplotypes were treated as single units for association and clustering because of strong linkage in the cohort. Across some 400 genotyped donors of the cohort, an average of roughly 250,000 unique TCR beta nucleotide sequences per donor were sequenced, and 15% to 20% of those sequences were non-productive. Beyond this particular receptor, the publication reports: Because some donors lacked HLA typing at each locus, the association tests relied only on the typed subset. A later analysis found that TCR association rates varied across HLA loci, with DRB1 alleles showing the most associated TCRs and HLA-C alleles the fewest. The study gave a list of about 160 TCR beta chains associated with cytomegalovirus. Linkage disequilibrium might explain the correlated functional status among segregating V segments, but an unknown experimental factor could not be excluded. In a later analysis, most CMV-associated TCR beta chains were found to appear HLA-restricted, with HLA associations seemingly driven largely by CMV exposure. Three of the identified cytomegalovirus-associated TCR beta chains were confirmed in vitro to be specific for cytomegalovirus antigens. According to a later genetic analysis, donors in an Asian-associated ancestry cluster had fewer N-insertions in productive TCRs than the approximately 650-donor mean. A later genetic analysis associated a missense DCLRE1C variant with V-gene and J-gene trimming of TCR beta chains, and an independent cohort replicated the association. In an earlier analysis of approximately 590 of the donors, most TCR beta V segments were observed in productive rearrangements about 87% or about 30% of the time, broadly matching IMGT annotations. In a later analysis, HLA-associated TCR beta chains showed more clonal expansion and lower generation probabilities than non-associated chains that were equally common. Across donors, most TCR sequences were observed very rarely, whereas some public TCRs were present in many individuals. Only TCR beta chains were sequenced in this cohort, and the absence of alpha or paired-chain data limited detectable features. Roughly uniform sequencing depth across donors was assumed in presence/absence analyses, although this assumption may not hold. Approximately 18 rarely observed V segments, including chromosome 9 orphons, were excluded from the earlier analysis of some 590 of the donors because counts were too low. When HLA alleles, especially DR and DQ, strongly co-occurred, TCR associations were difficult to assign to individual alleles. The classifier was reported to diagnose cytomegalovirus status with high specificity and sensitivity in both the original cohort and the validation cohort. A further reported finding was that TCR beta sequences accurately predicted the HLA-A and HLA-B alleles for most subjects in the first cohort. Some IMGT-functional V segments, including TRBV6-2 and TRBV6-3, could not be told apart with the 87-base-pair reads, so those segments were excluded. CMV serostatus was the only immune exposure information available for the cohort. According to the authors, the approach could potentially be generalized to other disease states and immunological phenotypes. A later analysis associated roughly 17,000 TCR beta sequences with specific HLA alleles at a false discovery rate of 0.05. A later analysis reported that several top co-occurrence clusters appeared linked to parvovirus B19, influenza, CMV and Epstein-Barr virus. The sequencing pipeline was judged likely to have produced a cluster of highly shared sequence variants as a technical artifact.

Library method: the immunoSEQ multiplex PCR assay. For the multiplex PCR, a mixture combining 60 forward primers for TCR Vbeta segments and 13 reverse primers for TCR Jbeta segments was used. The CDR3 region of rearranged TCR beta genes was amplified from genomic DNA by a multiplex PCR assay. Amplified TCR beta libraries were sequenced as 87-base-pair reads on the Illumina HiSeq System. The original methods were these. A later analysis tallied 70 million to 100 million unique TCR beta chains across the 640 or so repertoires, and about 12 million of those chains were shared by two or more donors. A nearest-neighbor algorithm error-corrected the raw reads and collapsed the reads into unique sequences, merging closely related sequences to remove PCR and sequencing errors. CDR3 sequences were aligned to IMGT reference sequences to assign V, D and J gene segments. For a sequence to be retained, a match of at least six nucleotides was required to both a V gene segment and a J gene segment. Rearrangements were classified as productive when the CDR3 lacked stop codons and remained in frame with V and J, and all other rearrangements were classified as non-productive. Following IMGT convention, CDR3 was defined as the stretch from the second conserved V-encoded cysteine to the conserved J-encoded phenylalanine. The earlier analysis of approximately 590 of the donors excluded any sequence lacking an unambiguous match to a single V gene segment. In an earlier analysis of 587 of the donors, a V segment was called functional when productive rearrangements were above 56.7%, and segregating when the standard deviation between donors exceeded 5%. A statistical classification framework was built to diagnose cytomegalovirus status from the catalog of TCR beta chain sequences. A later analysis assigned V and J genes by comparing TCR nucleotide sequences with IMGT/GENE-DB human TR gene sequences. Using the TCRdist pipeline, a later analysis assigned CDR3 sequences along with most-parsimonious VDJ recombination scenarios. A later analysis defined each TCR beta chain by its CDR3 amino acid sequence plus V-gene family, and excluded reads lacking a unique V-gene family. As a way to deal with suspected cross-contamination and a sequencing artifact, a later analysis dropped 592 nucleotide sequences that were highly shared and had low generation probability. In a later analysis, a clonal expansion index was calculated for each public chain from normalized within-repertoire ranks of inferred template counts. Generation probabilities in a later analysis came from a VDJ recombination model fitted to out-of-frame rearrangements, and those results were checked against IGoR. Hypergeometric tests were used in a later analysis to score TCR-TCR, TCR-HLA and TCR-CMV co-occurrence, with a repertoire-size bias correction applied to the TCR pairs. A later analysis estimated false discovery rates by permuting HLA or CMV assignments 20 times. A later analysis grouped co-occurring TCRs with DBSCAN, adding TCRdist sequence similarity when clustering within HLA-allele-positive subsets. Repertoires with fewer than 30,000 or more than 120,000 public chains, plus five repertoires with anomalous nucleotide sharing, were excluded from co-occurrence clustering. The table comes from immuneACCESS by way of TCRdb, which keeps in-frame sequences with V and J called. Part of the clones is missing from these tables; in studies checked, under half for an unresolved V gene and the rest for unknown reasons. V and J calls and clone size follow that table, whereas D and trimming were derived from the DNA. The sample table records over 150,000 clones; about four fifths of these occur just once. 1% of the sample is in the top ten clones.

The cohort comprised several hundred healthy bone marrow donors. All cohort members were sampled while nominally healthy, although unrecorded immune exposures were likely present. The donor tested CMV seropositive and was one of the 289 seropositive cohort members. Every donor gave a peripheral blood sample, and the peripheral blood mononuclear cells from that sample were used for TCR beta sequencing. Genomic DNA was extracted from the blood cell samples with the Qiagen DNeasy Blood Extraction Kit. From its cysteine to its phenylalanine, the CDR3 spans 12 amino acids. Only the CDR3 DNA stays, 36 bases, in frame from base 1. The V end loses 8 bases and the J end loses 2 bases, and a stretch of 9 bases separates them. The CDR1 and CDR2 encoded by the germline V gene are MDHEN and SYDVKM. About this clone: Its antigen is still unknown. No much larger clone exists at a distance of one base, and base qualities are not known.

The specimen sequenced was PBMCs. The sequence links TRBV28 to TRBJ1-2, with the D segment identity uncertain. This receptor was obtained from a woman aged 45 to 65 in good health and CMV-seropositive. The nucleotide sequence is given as TGTGCCAGCGGGAGGATCAACTATGGCTACACCTTC. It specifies CASGRINYGYTF.